The next 19 T cell receptor beta chains were all read from a single sample in a study of beta chain features in type 1 diabetes. Expressed TCRB transcripts were sequenced because the entire RNA isolate underwent reverse transcription. Sequencing was performed with immunoSEQ multiplex PCR; in TCRdb, only in-frame clones are kept and a portion is missing. The table has over 100,000 clones, approximately 37% seen once; the top ten hold about 0.063%. Source material: stem cell memory CD4+ T cells from blood. Every receptor here comes from a woman aged 18 to 35 in good health.

The chain combines TRBV4-3 with TRBJ1-2; 8 bases match TRBD1. The J segment lost 1 base and the V segment lost 3 bases, leaving 10 bases of the junction unmatched. The CDR3 is 17 residues long. The germline CDR1 and CDR2 sequences are LGHNA and YSLEER. This CDR3 is CASSHELRTGYNYGYTF. The CDR3 DNA follows: TGCGCCAGCAGCCACGAACTCCGGACAGGGTATAACTATGGCTACACCTTC.

This clone has more than one count but fewer than ten. The V and J genes are TRBV7-9 and TRBJ2-7; no clear D. V was clipped by 5 bases and J by 3 bases, with 23 bases between them. The CDR3 is made up of 17 amino acids. Germline V CDR1 and CDR2: SEHNR, FQNEAQ (reference sequence). CDR3 in DNA: TGTGCCAGCAGCCCCCATGGTGGTTTACTGAACCGCTACGAGCAGTACTTC. Its protein is CASSPHGGLLNRYEQYF.

The CDR3 loop is CASSRDRGLKYGYTF. The CDR3, as DNA: TGTGCCAGCAGCCGGGACAGGGGACTTAAGTATGGCTACACCTTC. The J gene is TRBJ1-2, the V gene TRBV28; 10 bases agree with TRBD1. This CDR3 has 15 amino acids. V was pared by 6 bases and J by 5 bases, with 9 bases of the junction left unmatched. Germline CDR1 and CDR2: MDHEN and SYDVKM.

This clone was seen only a few times. The rearrangement uses TRBV5-6 and TRBJ2-5, with a possible D match to TRBD2 (6 bases). Per the germline V gene, CDR1 is SGHDT and CDR2 is YYEEEE. V was clipped by 7 bases and J by 2 bases, with 12 bases between them. The CDR3 sequence is 13 residues long. The DNA of the CDR3 is TGTGCCAGCTCCCTAGCGAGACAAGAGACCCAGTACTTC. This encodes CASSLARQETQYF.

Of note for this clone: The same CDR3 can be traced to other DNA sequences in this sample. The chain joins TRBV7-9 to TRBJ1-2; D unclear. Trimming stripped 5 bases from V and 8 bases from J, with 9 bases between. The CDR3 extends over 11 amino acids. CDR1 and CDR2 from the germline V gene are SEHNR and FQNEAQ (reference sequence). The CDR3 region is CASSLLGGYTF. The DNA of the CDR3 is TGTGCCAGCAGCCTACTCGGGGGCTACACCTTC.

This chain links TRBV5-1 with TRBJ2-2, with D tentatively TRBD1 (6 bases). Looked up from germline, CDR1 is SGHRS and CDR2 is YFSETQ. Deletions cut 1 base from V and 7 bases from J, with 11 bases between. CDR3 length: 14 residues. The CDR3 here is CASSLYRERGELFF. DNA for the CDR3: TGCGCCAGCAGCTTGTACAGGGAGCGCGGGGAGCTGTTTTTT.

This clone was found a few times. The chain combines TRBV5-1 with TRBJ1-2; 8 bases align to TRBD1. In germline, CDR1 is SGHRS, CDR2 YFSETQ. This CDR3 comprises 13 residues. V lost 5 bases to trimming and J lost 2 bases; unmatched junction nucleotides: 2. CDR3 in amino acids: CASRQGVNYGYTF. CDR3 coding DNA: TGCGCCAGCAGACAGGGGGTAAACTATGGCTACACCTTC.

This clone was counted a few times. The gene calls are TRBV29-1 and TRBJ2-3, with D perhaps TRBD1 (5 bases). Germline V gives CDR1 SQVTM, CDR2 ANQGSEA. Trimming cost V 2 bases and J 3 bases, with 9 bases left between them. The CDR3 covers 13 residues. The CDR3: CSVETTGTDTQYF. CDR3 DNA sequence: TGCAGCGTTGAAACCACAGGAACAGATACGCAGTATTTT.

V is TRBV27 and J is TRBJ2-7, with unresolved D. The CDR3 runs 11 residues. CDR1 is MNHEY and CDR2 is SMNVEV in the germline V gene (reference sequence). The V and J ends lost 5 bases and 2 bases respectively, with 4 bases between them. CDR3 DNA: TGTGCCAGCAGTCTCCCCTACGAGCAGTACTTC. It encodes CASSLPYEQYF.

CDR3 in amino acids: CASSGDRVTEAFF. The CDR3 DNA follows: TGTGCCAGCAGTGGCGACAGGGTCACTGAAGCTTTCTTT. The chain recombines TRBV6-1 with TRBJ1-1; 7 bases align to TRBD1. V lost 4 bases and J lost 4; bases outside the gene matches: 3. This CDR3 is 13 amino acids long. In germline, CDR1 is MNHNS, CDR2 SASEGT.

This chain joins TRBV25-1 and TRBJ2-1; D gene unclear. The CDR3 spans 17 residues. V shed 0 bases and J shed 4 bases, with 16 bases lying between them. The V gene's germline CDR1 is MGHDK and CDR2 SYGVNS. The chain's CDR3 is CASSEYNSLQLYNEQFF. In DNA form, the CDR3 reads TGTGCCAGCAGTGAATATAATTCGCTTCAGTTATACAATGAGCAGTTCTTC.

This clone was seen a handful of times. The chain employs TRBV9 and TRBJ1-1, with D perhaps TRBD1 (5 bases). The CDR3 contains 14 residues. V shed 0 bases and J shed 5 bases, with 11 bases lying between them. CDR1 and CDR2 (germline): SGDLS, YYNGEE. The CDR3 nucleotides are TGTGCCAGCAGCGTAGGACCGGGGGGGACTGAAGCTTTCTTT. It encodes CASSVGPGGTEAFF. Complete variable domain (other parts from reference TRBV9 and TRBJ1-1): DSGVTQTPKHLITATGQRVTLRCSPRSGDLSVYWYQQSLDQGLQFLIQYYNGEERAKGNILERFSAQQFPDLHSELNLSSLELGDSALYFCASSVGPGGTEAFFGQGTRLTVV.

This clone was counted a few times. The chain couples TRBV10-1 to TRBJ2-3, with D tentatively TRBD1 (6 bases). CDR1 is WNHNN and CDR2 is SYGVQD in the germline V gene (reference sequence). V was clipped by 6 bases and J by 3 bases, with 10 bases between them. This CDR3 region has 13 residues. The CDR3: CASRSTGTDTQYF. The DNA for the CDR3 is TGCGCCAGCAGGTCAACAGGGACAGATACGCAGTATTTT.

This chain joins TRBV2 and TRBJ2-3; D gene ambiguous. Germline V gene sequence: CDR1 SNHLY, CDR2 FYNNEI. The ends were cut back, 4 bases at V and 3 bases at J, with 5 bases in the middle. The CDR3 sequence is 12 residues long. CDR3: CASSATTDTQYF. CDR3 bases: TGTGCCAGCAGTGCGACAACAGATACGCAGTATTTT.

The CDR3 sequence: CASSPTRAYEQYF. For the CDR3, the DNA is TGTGCCAGCTCCCCTACTAGAGCCTACGAGCAGTACTTC. The chain links TRBV18 to TRBJ2-7, with D perhaps TRBD2 (5 bases). V was shortened by 6 bases and J by 2 bases, with 11 bases between the two germline ends. The CDR3 totals 13 residues. Germline V CDR1 and CDR2: KGHSH, LQKENI.

The chain links TRBV7-9 to TRBJ2-1; 9 bases map to TRBD2. The junction had 6 bases not matched to a gene; V was cut back by 3 bases and J by 0 bases. Germline V gene lookup returns CDR1 SEHNR and CDR2 FQNEAQ (reference sequence). CDR3 size: 17 residues. CDR3 residues: CASSFSRLAASYNEQFF. The CDR3, as DNA: TGTGCCAGCAGCTTTTCCCGACTAGCGGCCTCCTACAATGAGCAGTTCTTC.

The chain has TRBV29-1 and TRBJ2-5, with 13 bases matching TRBD2. The trim removed 6 bases at V and 7 bases at J, leaving 8 bases unmatched. The CDR3 consists of 14 residues. Germline V gene sequence: CDR1 SQVTM, CDR2 ANQGSEA. The CDR3 coding sequence is TGCAGCGTGGCTACTAGCGGGAGGGCCGGGACCCAGTACTTC. Protein product: CSVATSGRAGTQYF.

Only a few counts were recorded for this clone. The gene calls are TRBV11-2 and TRBJ2-3; D call uncertain. Germline CDR1 is SGHAT and CDR2 is FQNNGV. CDR3 length: 11 amino acids. Trimming removed 6 bases at V and 4 bases at J, with 5 bases between. CDR3: CASRNSDTQYF. CDR3 bases: TGTGCCAGCAGAAACTCAGATACGCAGTATTTT.

Notes on this clone: One junction end disagrees with the germline gene, perhaps due to a read error. The chain links TRBV28 to TRBJ1-1, with 8 positions matching TRBD1. The CDR3 sequence is 16 residues long. Germline lookup yields CDR1 MDHEN and CDR2 SYDVKM. The CDR3 loop reads CASSLKGRGLDTEAFF. CDR3 DNA sequence: TGTGCCAGCAGTTTAAAGGGCAGGGGGCTTGACACTGAAGCCTTCTTT.